The clone carrying this T cell receptor beta chain came up a few times. Its antigen is undetermined. These data are taken from a study of identical twins. Study results and caveats: Out-of-frame TCR alpha sharing in monozygotic twins exceeded recombination model predictions.

One entry per CDR3 protein, called by TCRdb with MiXCR from the 5' RACE reads. The sample has about 530,000 distinct CDR3 sequences, around 24% seen once. The ends lost 7 bases at V and 1 base at J; junction bases unmatched: 7. This CDR3 has 15 amino acids. This same sample was also part of a study on yellow fever vaccine responses in identical twins.

This sequence originates from a woman aged 18 to 35 in good health. Sequencing was done on a sample of CD4+ T cells sorted from blood. The chain carries TRBV12-3 or TRBV12-4 and TRBJ1-1; the match to TRBD1 covers 9 bases. This chain's CDR3 is CASTQSGQGNTEAFF. The CDR3 region has the DNA TGTGCCAGCACCCAATCGGGACAGGGGAACACTGAAGCTTTCTTT.